This TCR beta chain appears in the sequencing data of a study of response to subunit inactivated influenza vaccine. Looked up from germline, CDR1 is SGHTA and CDR2 is FQGTGA. This CDR3 contains 13 residues. Trimming took off 2 bases at V and 5 bases at J, with 8 bases between the two ends. This clonotype was counted only a few times. As yet, its antigen is unknown. Study-wide results and limits: Each seasonal flu vaccination may recruit only limited new T cells, authors suggested.

MiXCR, applied by TCRdb to the RT-PCR reads, yields one record per CDR3 protein. Of roughly 650,000 distinct CDR3 sequences in the sample, 14% are singletons; the top ten hold 6.5% to 8%. V usage is TRBV7-3 and J usage is TRBJ2-3; D is unresolved. This sample comprised PBMCs from blood, obtained 14 to 15 days before vaccination. This clonotype was sampled from a man aged 50 to 60 who received an inactivated influenza vaccine. CDR3 coding DNA: TGTGCCAGCAGCTTACTAGGAGTAGATACGCAGTATTTT. Residues: CASSLLGVDTQYF.